The sequence of this TCR beta chain was determined in a study of blood T cell repertoires in COVID-19. Germline V gene lookup returns CDR1 SGHNT and CDR2 YYREEE (reference sequence). V was cut by 2 bases and J by 3 bases, with 9 bases left in between. CDR3 size: 14 residues. Sequencing used immunoSEQ multiplex PCR; TCRdb keeps in-frame clones, though not all of them. The table lists about 150,000 clones, approximately 78% of them singletons. The receptor was derived from a man aged 80 or over with acute or convalescent COVID-19. The chain employs TRBV5-4 and TRBJ2-1; the D is unclear. The sample taken for sequencing was peripheral blood. CDR3 sequence (DNA): TGTGCCAGCAGCTTACCCGGGTTCTACAATGAGCAGTTCTTC. As protein: CASSLPGFYNEQFF. The complete variable domain, with remaining parts taken from reference TRBV5-4 and TRBJ2-1, reads ETGVTQSPTHLIKTRGQQVTLRCSSQSGHNTVSWYQQALGQGPQFIFQYYREEENGRGNFPPRFSGLQFPNYSSELNVNALELDDSALYLCASSLPGFYNEQFFGPGTRLTVL.